The 9 T cell receptor beta chains below come from one sample, sequenced in a study of vaccination effects on CD4 cells after COVID-19. Antigen-specific CD4+ T cells expanded by the ViraFEST assay with viral peptide pools were then sequenced. With roughly 9 days of culture completed, CD4+ T cells were isolated. Convalescent patients had PCR-confirmed SARS-CoV-2 infection between March and December 2020. The antigens of these receptors remain unknown. Clones were sequenced by immunoSEQ multiplex PCR, and TCRdb holds only the in-frame ones, with some missing. The sample yields about 26,000 clones, more than 75% seen once. The sequencing used CD4+ T cells from PBMCs cultured with HCoV-NL63 spike peptides, collected before COVID-19 vaccination. The receptors come from a human donor who had a prior SARS-CoV-2 infection.

The chain is built from TRBV4-2 and TRBJ2-7, with 8 bases aligning to TRBD1. This CDR3 has 14 amino acids. V trimming: 4 bases; J trimming: 3 bases; junction bases outside the gene matches: 5. Germline CDR1 and CDR2: LGHNA and YNFKEQ. CDR3 in DNA: TGTGCCAGCAGCCTAGGGACAGGAATCTACGAGCAGTACTTC. Encoded protein: CASSLGTGIYEQYF.

This chain links TRBV5-4 with TRBJ2-3, with 13 nucleotides matching TRBD2. V lost 0 bases, J lost 4 bases, and 8 bases stayed unmatched. The CDR3 has 18 amino acids. Per the germline V gene, CDR1 is SGHNT and CDR2 is YYREEE (reference sequence). The CDR3 bases are TGTGCCAGCAGCTTGGAACCGGGACTAGCGGGACGGGCAGATACGCAGTATTTT. As protein: CASSLEPGLAGRADTQYF. Supplemented by reference TRBV5-4 and TRBJ2-3, the full variable domain reads ETGVTQSPTHLIKTRGQQVTLRCSSQSGHNTVSWYQQALGQGPQFIFQYYREEENGRGNFPPRFSGLQFPNYSSELNVNALELDDSALYLCASSLEPGLAGRADTQYFGPGTRLTVL.

The gene calls are TRBV3-1 (or the pseudogene TRBV3-2) and TRBJ1-2; tentatively, D is TRBD1 (5 bases). Trimming stripped 4 bases from V and 6 bases from J, with 15 bases between. The CDR3 covers 14 residues. Per germline, CDR1 LGHDT and CDR2 YNNKEL (reference sequence). Written as DNA, the CDR3 is TGTGCCAGCAGCCTCACCGGGACGACAAATGGCTACACCTTC. Encoded protein: CASSLTGTTNGYTF.

V and J are TRBV5-1 and TRBJ2-3; 7 bases map to TRBD1. CDR1 is SGHRS, CDR2 YFSETQ, per germline. J lost 4 bases, V lost 1 base, and 6 bases had no gene match. The CDR3 extends over 15 amino acids. The CDR3 region is CASSLTGVLPDTQYF. CDR3 DNA: TGCGCCAGCAGCTTGACAGGGGTTTTGCCAGATACGCAGTATTTT.

This clone was observed once. CDR3 DNA: TGTGCCAGCAGTTACGAACTAGCGGACAATGAGCAGTTCTTC. Residues: CASSYELADNEQFF. The rearrangement joins TRBV6-5 to TRBJ2-1, with 8 bases identical to TRBD2. Trimming removed 2 bases from V and 5 bases from J; junction bases left unmatched: 2. The CDR3 has 14 residues. CDR1 is MNHEY and CDR2 is SVGAGI in the germline V gene.

The V gene is TRBV19, the J gene TRBJ1-1, with D possibly being TRBD1 (6 bases). V lost 1 base to trimming and J lost 5 bases, with 11 bases between them. The CDR3 sequence is 14 residues long. Germline values: CDR1 LNHDA, CDR2 SQIVND (reference sequence). CDR3: CASSIVQGITEAFF. Written as DNA, the CDR3 is TGTGCCAGTAGTATAGTACAGGGTATAACTGAAGCTTTCTTT.

The chain carries TRBV30 and TRBJ1-5; D uncertain. This CDR3 is 13 amino acids long. Trimming shortened V by 1 base and J by 4 bases, and 8 bases separated the two germline ends. Germline lookup yields CDR1 GTSNPN and CDR2 SVGIG (reference sequence). In nucleotides, the CDR3 is TGTGCCTGGAGTGGGCGGTCGAATCAGCCCCAGCATTTT. Amino acids: CAWSGRSNQPQHF. The whole variable domain, filled in from reference TRBV30 and TRBJ1-5, reads SQTIHQWPATLVQPVGSPLSLECTVEGTSNPNLYWYRQAAGRGLQLLFYSVGIGQISSEVPQNLSASRPQDRQFILSSKKLLLSDSGFYLCAWSGRSNQPQHFGDGTRLSIL.

The chain combines TRBV5-1 with TRBJ2-3, with TRBD1 identical over 11 bases. Germline trimming cut 0 bases from V and 4 bases from J; bases unmatched to any gene: 10. CDR3 length equals 18 residues. CDR1 is SGHRS, CDR2 YFSETQ, per germline. CDR3 residues: CASSLEGGAGQGADTQYF. The CDR3 DNA is TGCGCCAGCAGCTTGGAAGGTGGGGCGGGACAGGGGGCAGATACGCAGTATTTT.

The rearrangement links TRBV9 to TRBJ2-5, with TRBD2 identical over 7 bases. Trimming took 0 bases from V and 5 from J; bases not matched to a gene: 7. This CDR3 is built from 15 residues. Looked up from germline, CDR1 is SGDLS and CDR2 is YYNGEE. CDR3 protein: CASSVGGGGDETQYF. DNA of the CDR3: TGTGCCAGCAGCGTAGGGGGTGGGGGGGACGAGACCCAGTACTTC.